This T cell receptor beta chain is from a study of blood T cells in healthy people across ages (dated by TCRdb to between 2014 and 2017). For context, the study as a whole: In model experiments, template switching captured about one uniquely barcoded TCR beta cDNA molecule for every two T cells. Donors were grouped into four age groups: young (average approximately 15 years), middle-aged (roughly 38), aged (roughly 67) and long-lived (roughly 80). Using the same blood draw, the study looked at two additional independent replicas of 1 million unique cDNA reads for two donors, one aged 18 to 30 and the other aged 80 or older. The study measured age-related changes in TCR beta repertoire diversity using deep sequencing normalized with unique cDNA molecular identifiers. Results and caveats for the whole study, not just this receptor: Estimates of total diversity from one million sequenced T cells were regarded as lower bounds and underestimates. Because profiling used bulk unsorted PBMCs, naive and antigen-experienced compartments could not be compared conclusively. Donor CMV infection status was unknown, potentially confounding age-related changes in expanded clonotypes. Observed TCR beta diversity correlated strongly with the percentage of naive T cells measured by flow cytometry. The long-lived group showed more naive CD4+ T cells, fewer expanded clones and increased TCR diversity than the aged group, suggesting age selection. Observed TCR beta diversity per million T cells fell roughly linearly with age, and a significant reduction was already apparent by age roughly 40.

Systemically healthy Caucasian individuals from Russia, 39 in total and aged roughly 6 to 100 years, were included as donors. Roughly 11 milliliters of peripheral blood were drawn from each donor into EDTA-treated Vacutainer tubes. Ficoll-Paque density-gradient centrifugation was used to isolate PBMCs, with at least 6 million per sample. Trizol reagent was used to extract total RNA from the PBMCs, yielding at least 6 micrograms per sample. For every donor, an aliquot of PBMCs went through flow cytometry to measure the percentages of naive CD45RAhigh/CD27high T cells. The CDR3 measures 14 amino acids from cysteine to phenylalanine. Here the CDR3 DNA is all that survives: 42 bases in frame from base 1. Library prep was done by 5' RACE. The instrument was an Illumina HiSeq 2500. A second about 7 to 12 cycle PCR used a sample-barcoded 5' primer and a J-beta primer mix. A unique molecular identifier was introduced onto each TCR beta cDNA molecule by a template-switch 5' adaptor carrying 12 random nucleotides. At least 2.5 million CDR3-containing paired-end reads were obtained from each sample. First-strand cDNA was synthesized from all RNA with the Mint cDNA synthesis kit, primed by a TRBC-specific oligonucleotide. Following uracil-DNA glycosylase treatment, a first 18-cycle PCR with universal primers M1SS and BC2_uni_R was performed on all cDNA. As for the original processing: For normalization, 1 million high-quality reads were randomly selected from each sample, with every read carrying a distinct molecular identifier. Instead of being binned into consensus sequences, reads that shared molecular identifiers were thrown out. MiTCR, run with a Q25 quality threshold and the strictest error-elimination algorithm, handled CDR3 identification, clonotype clustering and error correction. A nonparametric unseen species model using Euler transformation provided a lower-bound estimate of total TCR beta diversity. TCRdb ran its own pipeline on the public reads, namely fastp trimming at Q25 and MiXCR clone calling, and kept in-frame beta chains. Identical CDR3 protein sequences are pooled into one entry, listed with their most common genes and DNA. These V and J calls derive from TCRdb rather than the authors' analysis. The sample includes more than 900,000 distinct CDR3 sequences, with roughly 28% observed a single time. The top ten clonotypes cover roughly a tenth of the sample.

Concerning this clonotype itself: The specificity of this receptor is unknown. A junction boundary mismatches the germline segment, possibly from a read error.

These data were also filed under a second study, of T cells of mothers and their children. The second source states: The donors were nine systemically healthy Caucasian individuals, made up of three mothers and their six children. cDNA synthesis used all of the extracted RNA, with approximately 1.4 ug of RNA in each 15 ul reaction. Sample barcodes and 2-4 random nucleotides were added via the M1S primer in the second PCR. Over 8 million TCR beta CDR3 reads came from each mother, compared with some 3.1 million reads from each child. In both related and unrelated pairs, thymic selection shapes the output of TCR recombination in a similar way, with inherited differences having only a minor effect. Normalized repertoire overlap was always found to be slightly, but never significantly, higher in related mother-child pairs than in unrelated mother-child pairs. Persistent microchimeric T cell clones were not detected, at a sensitivity of approximately 93 clones per million clonotypes. In the study, deep NGS was used to compare the TCR beta repertoires of mothers and children, and features distinguishing related mother-child pairs from unrelated individuals were sought. The mean age was 40 +/- 4 years for the mothers and around 11 +/- 4 years for the children. After adapter ligation with NEBNext reagents, the libraries were sequenced on Illumina HiSeq 2000 with 100+100 nt paired-end reads. Mother and child libraries were prepared a month apart and sequenced in separate runs to prevent cross-contamination. Each donor had between roughly 450,000 and 2,100,000 distinct TCR beta clonotypes identified. Naive TCR beta clonotypes were estimated from low-frequency clonotypes matched to each donor's FACS-determined naive share, without sorting.

The specimen was blood. The sequence links TRBV12-3 or TRBV12-4 to TRBJ2-5; TRBD2 aligns with 7 central bases. The TCR comes from a middle-aged woman in good health. The DNA sequence follows: TGTGCCGGCAGTTTTGGGGGGGTCCAAGAGACCCAGTACTTC. Translated, it gives CAGSFGGVQETQYF.